The subject of this entry is one TCR beta chain. Its antigen has not been determined. Base qualities are not at hand, and no much larger clone is one base apart. This sample is drawn from a study of early T cells in non-severe SARS-CoV-2 infection (dated by TCRdb to about 2021). Background on the whole study: TCR sequencing used bulk RNA from unsorted whole blood, so alpha and beta chains could not be paired.

V drops 0 bases and J drops 1 base, leaving 4 bases in between. Reading from cysteine to phenylalanine, the CDR3 counts 14 amino acids. This entry keeps only the CDR3 DNA: 42 bases, framed from base 1. Looking up the germline V gene yields CDR1 SNHLY and CDR2 FYNNEI. Preparation of the library involved 5' RACE. This sample was sequenced with a NextSeq 500. Unique molecular identifiers were attached to individual cDNA molecules in the TCR library protocol so that sequencing error and PCR bias could be corrected. Both TCR alpha and beta chains were sequenced, and tight co-correlation was observed between alpha and beta sequence abundances in each sample. Processing in the source paper ran as follows. Decombinator V4 was used to annotate the V gene, J gene and CDR3 of the TCR sequences. Expanded TCRs were defined as changing significantly between any two time points under a Poisson model with p below 0.0001. TCR abundances were normalised to the total number of TCRs sequenced per sample and expressed as counts per million. TRAV1-2 paired with TRAJ12, TRAJ20 or TRAJ33 defined MAIT TCRs, while TRAV10 paired with TRAJ18 defined iNKT TCRs. A search of VDJdb, accessed on 1 November 2021, was run for TCRs annotated to CMV, EBV and SARS-CoV-2, with TCRs annotated for multiple antigens excluded. TCRdb took the public reads, trimmed them with fastp at Q25, ran MiXCR for clone calling and kept in-frame beta chains. Rows with one shared CDR3 protein collapse into an entry with the most common genes and DNA. The V and J calls come from TCRdb's annotation, not from the publication. The sample contains about 49,000 distinct CDR3 sequences, 6.5% of them found a single time. The leading ten clones occupy about 3% of the sample.

Set within a cohort of healthcare workers in London, UK, this nested case-control study involved weekly PCR testing of nasopharyngeal swabs along with blood sampling. Healthcare workers were recruited between 23 and 31 March 2020, during the week of the UK lockdown, and were followed weekly for up to roughly 15 weeks. What the authors observed across the whole study: VDJdb matching was skewed toward anti-spike CD8 responses, so virus-specific expansions were likely underestimated and private and CD4 specificities were missed.

The rearranged segments are TRBV2 and TRBJ1-5; too little of a D gene remains to name it. The clonotype was recovered from an adult who was a healthcare worker with PCR-confirmed SARS-CoV-2 infection or an uninfected control (not recorded which). The sample consisted of whole blood, taken at baseline. The CDR3 protein is CASSEASSNQPQHF. The nucleotides are TGTGCCAGCAGTGAAGCGTCCAGCAATCAGCCCCAGCATTTT.